This T cell receptor (beta chain) appears in the sequencing data of a study of blood T cell repertoires in COVID-19. Looking at the study overall: The United States, Italy and Spain provided the acute and convalescent COVID-19 samples. From T cells, B-cell-depleted T cells, or PBMCs came the material, which was cDNA or gDNA.

The method was immunoSEQ multiplex PCR; TCRdb's version includes in-frame clones alone and lacks a portion of them. Counted here are tens of thousands of clones, 75% to 95% occurring once; the ten biggest clones make up roughly 5%. Sequenced sample: peripheral blood. The sequence derives from a human donor in a cohort sampled during active COVID-19.

CDR3 in DNA: TGCGCCAGCAGCTTACAAGGGGCGAACACCGGGGAGCTGTTTTTT. Residues: CASSLQGANTGELFF. The chain joins TRBV5-1 to TRBJ2-2, with D possibly being TRBD1 (5 bases). Trimming took off 2 bases at V and 0 bases at J, with 8 bases between the two ends. There are 15 residues in the CDR3. Germline V gives CDR1 SGHRS, CDR2 YFSETQ.